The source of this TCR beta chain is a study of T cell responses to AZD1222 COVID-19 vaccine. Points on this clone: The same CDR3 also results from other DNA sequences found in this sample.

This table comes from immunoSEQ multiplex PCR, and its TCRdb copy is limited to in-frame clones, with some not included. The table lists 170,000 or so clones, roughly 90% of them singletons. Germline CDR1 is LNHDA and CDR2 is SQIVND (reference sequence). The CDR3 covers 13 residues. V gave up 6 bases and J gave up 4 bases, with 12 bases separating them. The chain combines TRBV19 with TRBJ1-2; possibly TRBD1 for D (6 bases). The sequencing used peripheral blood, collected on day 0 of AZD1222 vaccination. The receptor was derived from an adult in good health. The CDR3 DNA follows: TGTGCCAGTAGCCCGCAGGGGTTCTATGGCTACACCTTC. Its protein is CASSPQGFYGYTF. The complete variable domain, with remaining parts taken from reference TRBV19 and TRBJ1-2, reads DGGITQSPKYLFRKEGQNVTLSCEQNLNHDAMYWYRQDPGQGLRLIYYSQIVNDFQKGDIAEGYSVSREKKESFPLTVTSAQKNPTAFYLCASSPQGFYGYTFGSGTRLTVV.